This entry features one T cell receptor beta chain sequence. The antigen is not known. The PCR was carried out with 60 Vbeta primers and 13 Jbeta primers. This table comes from immunoSEQ multiplex PCR, and its TCRdb copy is limited to in-frame clones, with some not included. The table includes 210,000 or so clones, around 79% detected once. These data belong to a study of cytomegalovirus exposure and HLA in healthy donors. About the study: HLA-typed donors were the source of approximately 86 million unique TCRs held in an early data release.

Whole-study results and caveats: After further analysis at a later stage, 16,951 TCR beta sequences were associated with HLA alleles at 0.05 false discovery rate. Cytomegalovirus-associated TCR beta chains were listed, numbering some 150.

The source of this sequence is a girl aged 2 to 9 in good health and CMV-seronegative. Sequencing used PBMCs.

CDR3 nucleotide sequence: TGCGCCAGCAGCTTGCGACAGGGGGCGATCCCAGATACGCAGTATTTT. Translation: CASSLRQGAIPDTQYF. The chain joins TRBV5-1 to TRBJ2-3, with TRBD1 matching over 10 bases. The junction had 6 bases not matched to a gene; V was cut back by 1 base and J by 4 bases. Germline CDR1 SGHRS, CDR2 YFSETQ. The length of the CDR3 is 16 residues.